Below, one T cell receptor (beta chain) is given with its context. Its antigen is not identified. This specimen belongs to a study of pediatric ulcerative colitis. Study-wide points: Ulcerative colitis patients shared more blood-rectal clones than controls.

Assay used: immunoSEQ multiplex PCR; TCRdb lists only in-frame clones, some missing. The sample lists several thousand clones; 90% to 95% were seen once. Control subjects, colonoscoped for suspected IBD, had macroscopically and histologically normal endoscopy. This clonotype was obtained from a boy younger than 18 who was a control in a study of pediatric ulcerative colitis. The sample taken for sequencing was blood.

Here the CDR3 DNA reads TGTGCCAGCAGTGACTCGAGGGAGCCACACAATGAGCAGTTCTTC. It translates to CASSDSREPHNEQFF. The chain combines TRBV6-4 with TRBJ2-1; possible D gene TRBD2, 5 bases. Deletions cut 0 bases from V and 5 bases from J, with 11 bases between. Germline CDR1 MRHNA, CDR2 SNTAGT. The CDR3 extends over 15 amino acids.